Presented here are 32 T cell receptor beta chains from one specimen sequenced in a study of post-analysis software for immune sequencing data. Built from TCR beta cDNA, the libraries had unique molecular identifiers in them. TCRdb reprocessed the PCR reads with MiXCR, giving one entry per CDR3 protein. The table includes over 700,000 distinct CDR3 sequences, roughly 29% detected once. Their specific antigens are unknown. Study observations and caveats: With TRBV5-6, TRBV5-1 and TRBV20-1 included, 4 to 6 TRBV segments were more frequent in patients than in controls.

The sequenced sample was blood. These receptors came from a girl under 18 with multiple sclerosis.

This clonotype was counted between two and nine times. This chain uses TRBV15 with TRBJ1-2; TRBD1 might be the D (6 bases). V was cut by 1 base and J by 7 bases, with 19 bases left in between. This CDR3 region has 16 residues. CDR1 and CDR2 from the germline V gene are LNHNV and YYDKDF (reference sequence). CDR3 nucleotide sequence: TGTGCCACCAGCAGAGCCAGGGGACGCATCGCGATTGGCTACACCTTC. Translation: CATSRARGRIAIGYTF.

The gene calls are TRBV6-6 and TRBJ2-7; D is uncertain. V was clipped by 2 bases and J by 1 base, with 6 bases between them. This CDR3 region has 13 residues. Germline lookup yields CDR1 MNHNY and CDR2 SVGAGI (reference sequence). The chain's CDR3 is CASSYEWSYEQYF. The DNA for the CDR3 is TGTGCCAGCAGTTACGAATGGTCCTACGAGCAGTACTTC.

This clonotype came up a few times. The rearrangement links TRBV28 to TRBJ2-7; TRBD2 agrees at 8 bases. Germline V CDR1 and CDR2: MDHEN, SYDVKM. With V trimmed by 6 bases and J by 0 bases, 7 bases remained unmatched. The CDR3 is made up of 15 amino acids. Here the CDR3 reads CASSPLREDSYEQYF. The CDR3 DNA sequence: TGTGCCAGCAGCCCCTTGCGGGAGGACTCCTACGAGCAGTACTTC. Full variable domain (remainder filled in from reference TRBV28 and TRBJ2-7): DVKVTQSSRYLVKRTGEKVFLECVQDMDHENMFWYRQDPGLGLRLIYFSYDVKMKEKGDIPEGYSVSREKKERFSLILESASTNQTSMYLCASSPLREDSYEQYFGPGTRLTVT.

V and J are TRBV6-5 and TRBJ1-5; 9 positions agree with TRBD1. Germline lookup yields CDR1 MNHEY and CDR2 SVGAGI. The V gene end was trimmed by 5 bases and the J gene end by 4 bases; junction bases not matched to a gene: 9. The CDR3 is made up of 16 amino acids. CDR3 DNA: TGTGCCAGCAGTCAGGGACAGGGAATTGGTAATCAGCCCCAGCATTTT. Amino acids: CASSQGQGIGNQPQHF.

The chain is built from TRBV29-1 and TRBJ1-3; a possible D gene is TRBD1 (6 bases). From germline, CDR1 is SQVTM and CDR2 ANQGSEA. This CDR3 is built from 14 residues. The ends were cut back, 7 bases at V and 0 bases at J, with 13 bases in the middle. DNA of the CDR3: TGCAGCGCTGGACAGTTCGGCTCTGGAAACACCATATATTTT. Its translation: CSAGQFGSGNTIYF. The full variable domain, with the rest looked up from reference TRBV29-1 and TRBJ1-3, is SAVISQKPSRDICQRGTSLTIQCQVDSQVTMMFWYRQQPGQSLTLIATANQGSEATYESGFVIDKFPISRPNLTFSTLTVSNMSPEDSSIYLCSAGQFGSGNTIYFGEGSWLTVV.

The sample holds a few counts of this clonotype. CDR3: CASSASFIQETQYF. The CDR3 bases are TGTGCCAGCAGCGCGTCTTTTATACAAGAGACCCAGTACTTC. The V gene is TRBV9, the J gene TRBJ2-5, with D unclear. The V gene's germline CDR1 is SGDLS and CDR2 YYNGEE. V lost 3 bases, J lost 2 bases, and 11 bases lay in between. The CDR3 loop spans 14 amino acids.

The chain recombines TRBV20-1 with TRBJ2-4; TRBD2 aligns across 8 bases. The J call may be mistaken, given a closer DNA end match to TRBJ2-7. CDR3 length equals 13 residues. Germline values: CDR1 DFQATT, CDR2 SNEGSKA (reference sequence). CDR3 in DNA: TGCAGTGCTGGTTCTAGCGGGCTCTACGAGCAGTACTTC. Amino acids: CSAGSSGLYEQYF.

In its sample, this clonotype was seen a few times. An end of the junction differs from the germline gene, which may be a read error. The chain has TRBV28 and TRBJ1-5, with 7 bases lining up with TRBD1. In germline, CDR1 is MDHEN, CDR2 SYDVKM. The CDR3 is 16 residues long. In nucleotides, the CDR3 is TGTACCAGCAGTTCGGCGCTAGGGGGCCTCGGACAGCCCCAGCATTTT. Its protein is CTSSSALGGLGQPQHF.

The V call is TRBV15, the J call TRBJ2-1; no clear D. The length of the CDR3 is 13 residues. The germline CDR1 and CDR2 sequences are LNHNV and YYDKDF (reference sequence). V was shortened by 1 base and J by 7 bases, with 8 bases between the two germline ends. CDR3 nucleotides: TGTGCCACCAGCAGAGTTCCGGGTAATGAGCAGTTCTTC. This sequence encodes CATSRVPGNEQFF.

J is TRBJ2-7 and V is TRBV20-1; no clear D. This CDR3 region has 13 residues. V was shortened by 0 bases and J by 3 bases, with 9 bases between the two germline ends. Germline lookup yields CDR1 DFQATT and CDR2 SNEGSKA (reference sequence). The chain's CDR3 is CSARDHSRYEQYF. DNA for the CDR3: TGCAGTGCTAGAGATCACAGCCGCTACGAGCAGTACTTC.

This clonotype came up many times. V usage is TRBV6-4 and J usage is TRBJ2-3; D not resolved. V was cut by 3 bases and J by 4 bases, with 8 bases left in between. Germline V gene data show CDR1 as MRHNA and CDR2 as SNTAGT. The CDR3 has 13 amino acids. The CDR3 nucleotides are TGTGCCAGCAGTGATCACGCTGCAGATACGCAGTATTTT. Its protein product is CASSDHAADTQYF.

This clonotype was detected a few times. V gene TRBV5-1 combines with J gene TRBJ2-3, with 9 nucleotides matching TRBD2. V lost 1 base to trimming and J lost 9 bases; unmatched junction nucleotides: 9. The CDR3 spans 15 residues. Germline V CDR1 and CDR2: SGHRS, YFSETQ. The CDR3 here is CASSLQTSGPPTQYF. CDR3 sequence (DNA): TGCGCCAGCAGCTTGCAGACTAGCGGCCCTCCGACGCAGTATTTT.

This clonotype has more than one count but fewer than ten. The chain is built from TRBV12-3 or TRBV12-4 and TRBJ2-3; D tentatively fits TRBD1 or TRBD2 (5 bases each). Trimming cost V 3 bases and J 4 bases, with 14 bases left between them. CDR3 size: 15 residues. Here the CDR3 DNA reads TGTGCCAGCAGTTTCTCGGGACCCGGTGCAGATACGCAGTATTTT. This encodes CASSFSGPGADTQYF.

The J gene is TRBJ2-3, the V gene TRBV28; 11 bases agree with TRBD2. V trimming: 6 bases; J trimming: 0 bases; junction bases outside the gene matches: 5. CDR1 and CDR2 (germline): MDHEN, SYDVKM. CDR3 length: 16 amino acids. The CDR3 region has the DNA TGTGCCAGCAGCCCTAGCGGGGGGAGGAGCACAGATACGCAGTATTTT. It codes for CASSPSGGRSTDTQYF.

J is TRBJ2-1 and V is TRBV4-1; TRBD2 agrees at 14 bases. The CDR3 covers 15 residues. Germline CDR1 MGHRA, CDR2 YSYEKL. The trim removed 7 bases at V and 10 bases at J, leaving 9 bases unmatched. Written as DNA, the CDR3 is TGCGCCAGCAACAACGGGACTAGCGGGAGATTAGAGCAGTTCTTC. Protein product: CASNNGTSGRLEQFF.

This chain uses TRBV12-3 or TRBV12-4 with TRBJ2-6; 10 bases match TRBD1. With V trimmed by 4 bases and J by 3 bases, 6 bases remained unmatched. The CDR3 extends over 17 amino acids. Here the CDR3 reads CASSSDRGRFGANVLTF. CDR3 sequence (DNA): TGTGCCAGCAGTTCTGACAGGGGGCGATTTGGGGCCAACGTCCTGACTTTC.

The CDR3 DNA reads TGCGCCAGCAGCTGGACAGGGATGGGGACTGAAGCTTTCTTT. It encodes CASSWTGMGTEAFF. This chain joins TRBV5-1 and TRBJ1-1; TRBD1 aligns across 8 bases. The CDR3 covers 14 residues. Germline CDR1 and CDR2: SGHRS and YFSETQ. Losses at the gene ends were 3 bases for V and 5 bases for J; bases not matched to a gene: 6.

About this clonotype: A read error may be the cause here, since a much bigger clone is one base away. The V gene is TRBV4-3, the J gene TRBJ1-2; D is possibly TRBD1 (5 bases). Trimming removed 0 bases from V and 6 bases from J, with 14 bases in between. This CDR3 spans 15 amino acids. CDR1 is LGHNA, CDR2 YSLEER, per germline. The CDR3 reads CASSQDLVRANGYTF. The CDR3 DNA sequence: TGCGCCAGCAGCCAAGATTTAGTCAGGGCCAATGGCTACACCTTC.

The chain uses TRBV6-5 and TRBJ2-6, with D hard to call. This CDR3 has 14 residues. Germline values: CDR1 MNHEY, CDR2 SVGAGI. The V gene lost 2 bases and the J gene lost 1 base, with 3 bases spanning the gap. CDR3 in amino acids: CASSYGSGANVLTF. Here the CDR3 DNA reads TGTGCCAGCAGTTACGGATCTGGGGCCAACGTCCTGACTTTC.

The chain has TRBV4-3 and TRBJ1-4; perhaps TRBD1 as D (5 bases). The germline V gene has CDR1 LGHNA and CDR2 YSLEER. The CDR3 is 14 residues long. With 0 bases removed from V and 11 bases from J, the gap between germline ends came to 13 bases. In DNA form, the CDR3 reads TGCGCCAGCAGCCAAGATACGACAGAGGGGAAACTGTTTTTT. Protein product: CASSQDTTEGKLFF.

The J gene is TRBJ2-1, the V gene TRBV3-1; 9 bases align to TRBD1. The J segment lost 11 bases and the V segment lost 1 base, leaving 9 bases of the junction unmatched. The CDR3 has 15 residues. The V gene's germline CDR1 is LGHDT and CDR2 YNNKEL (reference sequence). Written as DNA, the CDR3 is TGTGCCAGCAGCCAAGGACGGGACAGGGTCGGGAAGCAGTTCTTC. Its translation: CASSQGRDRVGKQFF.

The chain employs TRBV9 and TRBJ2-1, with TRBD1 matching 9 bases. Germline CDR1 and CDR2: SGDLS and YYNGEE. V lost 4 bases to trimming and J lost 4 bases; unmatched junction nucleotides: 6. The CDR3 sequence is 15 residues long. DNA of the CDR3: TGTGCCAGCAGCCCCCGGGACAGGGAATACAATGAGCAGTTCTTC. It specifies CASSPRDREYNEQFF.

The sample holds many counts of this clonotype. The DNA for the CDR3 is TGTGCCATCGCCCCAAGCGGGGTTCAGGCTAACTATGGCTACACCTTC. Protein product: CAIAPSGVQANYGYTF. This chain links TRBV10-3 with TRBJ1-2; D remains ambiguous. V was trimmed by 8 bases and J by 0 bases, leaving 19 bases between them. Germline V gene data show CDR1 as ENHRY and CDR2 as SYGVKD. This CDR3 has 16 residues.

The chain employs TRBV29-1 and TRBJ1-2; D uncertain. V was shortened by 4 bases and J by 0 bases, with 6 bases between the two germline ends. Germline-derived CDR1 and CDR2 are SQVTM and ANQGSEA. The CDR3 runs 12 residues. The CDR3 coding sequence is TGCAGCGTTGGCCGATCTAACTATGGCTACACCTTC. It specifies CSVGRSNYGYTF.

The rearrangement joins TRBV6-6 to TRBJ2-3, with unresolved D. This CDR3 contains 12 residues. V dropped 6 bases and J dropped 4 bases, with 8 bases sitting between them. Looked up from germline, CDR1 is MNHNY and CDR2 is SVGAGI (reference sequence). The CDR3 sequence: CASSDNPDTQYF. CDR3 bases: TGTGCCAGCAGCGATAACCCAGATACGCAGTATTTT.

CDR3 sequence reads: CASSQDLAGGETQYF. CDR3 sequence (DNA): TGCGCCAGCAGCCAAGATCTAGCGGGCGGAGAGACCCAGTACTTC. The chain recombines TRBV4-3 with TRBJ2-5; 8 bases line up with TRBD2. V shed 0 bases and J 4 bases; nucleotides not matched to a gene: 4. The CDR3 contains 15 residues. CDR1 and CDR2 from the germline V gene are LGHNA and YSLEER.

The rearrangement uses TRBV7-2 and TRBJ1-1; 11 nucleotides line up with TRBD1. This CDR3 has 15 residues. The germline V gene has CDR1 SGHTA and CDR2 FQGNSA. J was trimmed by 4 bases and V by 7 bases; bases with no gene match: 8. The CDR3 loop reads CASTLTGTGGTEAFF. DNA of the CDR3: TGTGCCAGCACCTTGACCGGGACAGGGGGCACTGAAGCTTTCTTT. Together with reference TRBV7-2 and TRBJ1-1, the CDR3 gives the full variable domain: GAGVSQSPSNKVTEKGKDVELRCDPISGHTALYWYRQSLGQGLEFLIYFQGNSAPDKSGLPSDRFSAERTGGSVSTLTIQRTQQEDSAVYLCASTLTGTGGTEAFFGQGTRLTVV.

V is TRBV20-1 and J is TRBJ1-6, with unresolved D. CDR1 is DFQATT, CDR2 SNEGSKA, per germline (reference sequence). The CDR3 has 15 residues. V gave up 2 bases and J gave up 9 bases, with 17 bases separating them. CDR3 amino acids: CSARPDGLISSPLHF. The CDR3 bases are TGCAGTGCTAGACCAGACGGGCTGATCAGTTCACCCCTCCACTTT.

Many counts were recorded for this clonotype. For the CDR3, the DNA is TGTGCCAGCAGTTTAAGGGGACAAGAGACCCAGTACTTC. This gives the protein CASSLRGQETQYF. The chain is built from TRBV7-2 and TRBJ2-5, with D tentatively TRBD1 (5 bases). Germline V gene lookup returns CDR1 SGHTA and CDR2 FQGNSA. The CDR3 is 13 amino acids. The V and J ends lost 6 bases and 2 bases respectively, with 10 bases between them.

This clonotype was found a few times. The rearrangement links TRBV12-3 or TRBV12-4 to TRBJ1-2; possibly TRBD1 for D (5 bases). Trimming left V 7 bases short and J 8 bases short, with 23 bases between. The CDR3 covers 15 residues. CDR3 DNA: TGTGCCAGCATCTTGGGGGGGGAAGGAATGAGCGGCTACACCTTC. This translates into CASILGGEGMSGYTF.

There are a few counts of this clonotype. J is TRBJ2-1 and V is TRBV20-1; 10 nucleotides align to TRBD2. After removal of 3 bases from V and 7 bases from J, the junction contained 12 bases not matched to a gene. The CDR3 runs 16 residues. Germline CDR1 is DFQATT and CDR2 is SNEGSKA (reference sequence). CDR3: CSASTSGIGRLNEQFF. For the CDR3, the DNA is TGCAGTGCTAGTACTAGCGGGATTGGTCGGTTGAATGAGCAGTTCTTC.

Comment on this clonotype: Being one base from a much bigger clone, this may be a read error. The chain combines TRBV9 with TRBJ2-4; TRBD2 is a possible D gene (6 bases). Germline V CDR1 and CDR2: SGDLS, YYNGEE. This CDR3 contains 15 residues. CDR3 coding DNA: TGTGCCTGCAGCCCCGGGGGACTAGCCAAAAACATTCAGTACTTC. Its protein product is CACSPGGLAKNIQYF. Filled out from reference TRBV9 and TRBJ2-4, the complete variable domain reads DSGVTQTPKHLITATGQRVTLRCSPRSGDLSVYWYQQSLDQGLQFLIQYYNGEERAKGNILERFSAQQFPDLHSELNLSSLELGDSALYFCACSPGGLAKNIQYFGAGTRLSVL.